The sequence of this T cell receptor beta chain was determined in a study of regulatory T cells in long-lasting Graves disease. V lost 4 bases to trimming and J lost 6 bases; unmatched junction nucleotides: 7. From germline, CDR1 is MNHEY and CDR2 SVGEGT. The CDR3 is made up of 15 amino acids. Documented time point: newly diagnosed GD, antithyroid drugs for less than 3 months. PBMCs were the source of the RNA used for TCR sequencing. This clonotype was recorded at least ten times. Building the TCR beta libraries relied on iRepertoire HTBI primers, and CDR3 regions underwent Arm-PCR. TCRdb itself ran the multiplex PCR reads through MiXCR, one entry per CDR3 protein. The sample has 400,000 to 500,000 distinct CDR3 sequences; 14% to 15% are singletons. Separately, the same data were catalogued under a study of T cells in Graves' hyperthyroidism and ophthalmopathy. From that report: Stable Graves' hyperthyroidism denoted no ophthalmopathy progression over 18 months.

The receptor comes from a woman aged 25 to 45 with Graves disease. The sample in question was peripheral blood mononuclear cells (PBMCs), obtained at new diagnosis, from a patient treated with antithyroid drugs. This rearrangement joins TRBV6-2 or TRBV6-3 to TRBJ2-1; 9 nucleotides align to TRBD1. CDR3 sequence: CASSLWTGDGNEQFF. In nucleotides, the CDR3 is TGTGCCAGCAGTTTATGGACAGGGGACGGCAATGAGCAGTTCTTC.